This T cell receptor beta chain was profiled in a study of blood T cell repertoires in COVID-19. Across the study: Sites in the United States, Italy and Spain provided acute and convalescent COVID-19 samples.

TCRdb's table, derived via immunoSEQ multiplex PCR, lists solely in-frame clones and lacks some. Of approximately 150,000 clones listed, around 83% are singletons. This CDR3 has 13 residues. V lost 6 bases and J lost 7; bases outside the gene matches: 5. From germline, CDR1 is SGDLS and CDR2 YYNGEE. This clone was recorded only once. This chain joins TRBV9 and TRBJ2-1; TRBD2 matches 9 bases. Sequencing was performed on peripheral blood. This TCR was sampled from a man between 40 and 49 years old with acute or convalescent COVID-19. CDR3 region: CASNTAGGNEQFF. In nucleotides, the CDR3 is TGTGCCAGCAATACCGCGGGGGGGAATGAGCAGTTCTTC. Drawing the rest from reference TRBV9 and TRBJ2-1, the complete variable domain is DSGVTQTPKHLITATGQRVTLRCSPRSGDLSVYWYQQSLDQGLQFLIQYYNGEERAKGNILERFSAQQFPDLHSELNLSSLELGDSALYFCASNTAGGNEQFFGPGTRLTVL.